This is a list of T cell receptor beta chains from one sample in a study of T cell responses to AZD1222 COVID-19 vaccine. Assay used: immunoSEQ multiplex PCR; TCRdb lists only in-frame clones, some missing. Of about 140,000 clones listed, about 92% are singletons. This specimen consisted of peripheral blood, obtained on day 0 of AZD1222 vaccination. These receptors were taken from an adult in good health. The CDR3 runs from the conserved cysteine through the conserved F or W. The order of the fields is CDR3 length, V gene, clone size, J gene, D gene, CDR3 DNA, CDR3 protein. The D gene is left open where the match is weak. The listing skips clone size in some rows; elsewhere it reads once, few, many or a size class.

12,TRBV24-1,.,TRBJ2-1,.,TGTGCCACCAGATCCAGAGACAATGAGCAGTTCTTC,CATRSRDNEQFF
14,TRBV28,once,TRBJ2-7,.,TGTGCCAGCAGTTTATCCCAGATAAGCTACGAGCAGTACTTC,CASSLSQISYEQYF
13,TRBV6-2/TRBV6-3,.,TRBJ2-1,.,TGTGCCAGCAGTTACAACCCCTACAATGAGCAGTTCTTC,CASSYNPYNEQFF
14,TRBV28,.,TRBJ1-2,TRBD1,TGTGCCAGCAGTGGACAGGGACATGTGTATGGCTACACCTTC,CASSGQGHVYGYTF
14,TRBV7-2,.,TRBJ1-1,.,TGTGCCAGCAGCCCGCTTGGTGGGGACACTGAAGCTTTCTTT,CASSPLGGDTEAFF
14,TRBV15,.,TRBJ2-3,TRBD2,TGTGCCACCAGCAGAGGACTAGCTGAAGATACGCAGTATTTT,CATSRGLAEDTQYF
15,TRBV11-2,.,TRBJ2-7,TRBD2,TGTGCCAGCAGCTTAGGAGCGGGAGGTACCTACGAGCAGTACTTC,CASSLGAGGTYEQYF
14,TRBV3-1/TRBV3-2,once,TRBJ1-5,.,TGTGCCAGCAGCCAAGGACGGAAAGATCAGCCCCAGCATTTT,CASSQGRKDQPQHF
14,TRBV10-3,.,TRBJ2-3,TRBD2,TGTGCCATCAGACCGGGACTAGCGACAGATACGCAGTATTTT,CAIRPGLATDTQYF
14,TRBV19,.,TRBJ1-1,.,TGTGCCAGTAGTATCAGGGGCTCATACACTGAAGCTTTCTTT,CASSIRGSYTEAFF
18,TRBV5-4,few,TRBJ1-5,TRBD1,TGTGCCAGCAGTGTGGGGGCCCCGGGACAGGGAAAGGTTCAGCCCCAGCATTTT,CASSVGAPGQGKVQPQHF
13,TRBV19,.,TRBJ1-5,.,TGTGCCAGTAGCTACAGGGCCCATCAGCCCCAGCATTTT,CASSYRAHQPQHF
13,TRBV7-2,.,TRBJ2-7,TRBD2,TGTGCCAGCAGCCCGGGACTAGTCTACGAGCAGTACTTC,CASSPGLVYEQYF
11,TRBV4-1,.,TRBJ2-1,.,TGCGCCAGCAGCGAACTCAATGAGCAGTTCTTC,CASSELNEQFF
16,TRBV5-4,once,TRBJ1-3,.,TGTGCCAGCAGCTCCGGGCTCGGTAACTCTGGAAACACCATATATTTT,CASSSGLGNSGNTIYF
13,TRBV10-3,.,TRBJ2-7,TRBD2,TGTGCCATCGTTAGCGGGTACTCCTACGAGCAGTACTTC,CAIVSGYSYEQYF
13,TRBV5-5,.,TRBJ1-5,.,TGTGCCAGCAGCGCCGTTGGTGAAGGGCCCCAGCATTTT,CASSAVGEGPQHF
14,TRBV25-1,.,TRBJ2-1,TRBD2,TGTGCCAGCAGAGGACTAGCGGGGAACAATGAGCAGTTCTTC,CASRGLAGNNEQFF
13,TRBV20-1,.,TRBJ2-7,TRBD2,TGCAGTGCTAGTTGGCTAGCGGGCTTCGAGCAGTACTTC,CSASWLAGFEQYF
15,TRBV7-8,.,TRBJ1-1,.,TGTGCCAGCAGCCTCGACCAGACAGCTAACACTGAAGCTTTCTTT,CASSLDQTANTEAFF
12,TRBV30,.,TRBJ2-7,TRBD2,TGTGCCTGGAGTGTAGGACTAGCGGGAGTGAAGTTC,CAWSVGLAGVKF
13,TRBV28,.,TRBJ2-7,TRBD1,TGTGCCAGCGCCGACAGGGCCATCTACGAGCAGTACTTC,CASADRAIYEQYF
13,TRBV10-3,.,TRBJ1-6,.,TGTGCCATAAGAGGGGAGGGAACTTCACCCCTCCACTTT,CAIRGEGTSPLHF
15,TRBV11-3,.,TRBJ2-1,TRBD2,TGTGCCAGCAGCCAGGGGACTAGCGGATACAATGAGCAGTTCTTC,CASSQGTSGYNEQFF
15,TRBV12-5,.,TRBJ1-1,.,TGTGCTAGTGGTCCTAATGCTGTGGGGAACACTGAAGCTTTCTTT,CASGPNAVGNTEAFF
15,TRBV30,.,TRBJ1-6,.,TGTGCCTGGTTAAACCGCGGACAGTACAATTCACCCCTCCACTTT,CAWLNRGQYNSPLHF
16,TRBV28,.,TRBJ1-2,.,TGTGCCAGCAGTGCCTCCCCCGCCCGACACGTCGGTGGCTACACCTTC,CASSASPARHVGGYTF
17,TRBV19,.,TRBJ1-4,TRBD1,TGTGCCAGTAGGGAGAGCCCCGTCGGACAGGTGAATGAAAAACTGTTTTTT,CASRESPVGQVNEKLFF
16,TRBV18,.,TRBJ1-2,.,TGTGCCAGCTCACCAAGGACAGAAATAACCAACTATGGCTACACCTTC,CASSPRTEITNYGYTF
15,TRBV7-8,once,TRBJ2-1,.,TGTGCCAGCAGCTTGGGGACGGGGGAGCACAATGAGCAGTTCTTC,CASSLGTGEHNEQFF
16,TRBV6-2/TRBV6-3,.,TRBJ1-2,.,TGTGCCAGCAGTTCGATGACTTACAGGGCTAACTATGGCTACACCTTC,CASSSMTYRANYGYTF
13,TRBV7-2,.,TRBJ2-7,.,TGTGCCAGCAGCTCTCCACAAGCCTACGAGCAGTACTTC,CASSSPQAYEQYF
14,TRBV7-9,.,TRBJ2-7,TRBD1,TGTGCCAGCAGCTTAGCGGGACAGGGGGCAAATCCTTACTTC,CASSLAGQGANPYF
14,TRBV9,.,TRBJ2-7,TRBD1,TGTGCCAGCAGCGTAGGGGGACAGGGTGGCGAGCAGTACTTC,CASSVGGQGGEQYF
13,TRBV27,few,TRBJ1-6,.,TGTGCCAGCAGTTCAACAGGGAATTCACCCCTCCACTTT,CASSSTGNSPLHF
14,TRBV10-3,.,TRBJ1-1,.,TGTGCCATCAGTGACCCATCCAAAAACAGGGTGGCTTTCTTT,CAISDPSKNRVAFF
15,TRBV7-6,.,TRBJ2-5,.,TGTGCCAGCAGCCGGCCGGGTGCGGGCCGAGAGACCCAGTACTTC,CASSRPGAGRETQYF
15,TRBV29-1,.,TRBJ2-2,TRBD2,TGCAGCGTTGGACCCAGCGGGGTGAACACCGGGGAGCTGTTTTTT,CSVGPSGVNTGELFF
14,TRBV6-1,.,TRBJ1-2,.,TGTGCCAGCAGTGAAGCCGACAGGTTCTATGGCTACACCTTC,CASSEADRFYGYTF
14,TRBV4-3,.,TRBJ1-1,.,TGCGCCAGCAGCCAAGAGCGGCGGCGGACAGAAGCTTTCTTT,CASSQERRRTEAFF
14,TRBV5-5,.,TRBJ1-1,TRBD1,TGTGCCAGCAGCGGGGGGACAGCTCCTTTGGTGGCTTTCTTT,CASSGGTAPLVAFF
14,TRBV6-4,.,TRBJ1-2,TRBD1,TGTGCCAGCAGCGGGACAGGGGGCCGCTATGGCTACACCTTC,CASSGTGGRYGYTF
16,TRBV11-2,.,TRBJ1-3,.,TGTGCCTCCAGGAGGCCAGGTTATAGCTCTGGAAACACCATATATTTT,CASRRPGYSSGNTIYF
14,TRBV19,.,TRBJ2-2,.,TGTGCCAGTAGGCCTTATAGTGGCTTGGGGGAGCTGTTTTTT,CASRPYSGLGELFF
16,TRBV18,.,TRBJ1-6,.,TGTGCCAGCTCACCAAATGGGGGGCCTCAGGGTTCACCCCTCCACTTT,CASSPNGGPQGSPLHF
17,TRBV4-2,.,TRBJ2-1,.,TGTGCCAGCAGCCAAGCGGCTAGCTTCGTCTCCTACAATGAGCAGTTCTTC,CASSQAASFVSYNEQFF
12,TRBV27,.,TRBJ1-2,.,TGTGCCAGCAGTACAGGATACTATGGCTACACCTTC,CASSTGYYGYTF
17,TRBV18,.,TRBJ2-3,TRBD2,TGTGCCAGCTCGCAGGCTGTAGCGGGAGTCGGCACAGATACGCAGTATTTT,CASSQAVAGVGTDTQYF
15,TRBV3-1/TRBV3-2,.,TRBJ1-5,.,TGTGCCAGCAGCCACGCCGACAAGGGGGATCAGCCCCAGCATTTT,CASSHADKGDQPQHF
14,TRBV28,.,TRBJ2-7,.,TGTGCCAGCAGTATAACCACTCCAACCTACGAGCAGTACTTC,CASSITTPTYEQYF
16,TRBV5-1,few,TRBJ2-3,.,TGCGCCAGCAGCTCCGGACTGGTATCTAGCACAGATACGCAGTATTTT,CASSSGLVSSTDTQYF
15,TRBV19,.,TRBJ2-1,TRBD2,TGTGCCAGTAGTACAAGAGGCGGGAGCTCCGGGGGAGAGTTCTTC,CASSTRGGSSGGEFF
14,TRBV11-2,.,TRBJ2-1,.,TGTGCCAGCAGCCGGGGTAGCTCCTACAATGAGCAGTTCTTC,CASSRGSSYNEQFF
14,TRBV14,.,TRBJ2-7,.,TGTGCCAGCAGCCAAGCTCCGGGAGCCTACGAGCAGTACTTC,CASSQAPGAYEQYF
13,TRBV4-2,.,TRBJ1-3,.,TGTGCCAGCAGCCGGGTGCGTGGAAACACCATATATTTT,CASSRVRGNTIYF